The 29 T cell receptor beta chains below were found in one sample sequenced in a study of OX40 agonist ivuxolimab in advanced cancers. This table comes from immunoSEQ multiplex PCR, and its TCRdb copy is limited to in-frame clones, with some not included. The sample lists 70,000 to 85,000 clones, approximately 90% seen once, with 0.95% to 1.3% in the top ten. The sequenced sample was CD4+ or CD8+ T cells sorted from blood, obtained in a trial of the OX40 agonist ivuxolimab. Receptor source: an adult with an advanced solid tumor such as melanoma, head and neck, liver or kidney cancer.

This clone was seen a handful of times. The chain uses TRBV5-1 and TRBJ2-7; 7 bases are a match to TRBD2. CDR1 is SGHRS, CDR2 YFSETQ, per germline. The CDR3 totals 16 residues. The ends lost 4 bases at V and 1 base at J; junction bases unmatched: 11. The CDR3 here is CASSHGTAGRSYEQYF. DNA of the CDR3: TGCGCCAGCAGCCACGGAACAGCGGGAAGATCCTACGAGCAGTACTTC.

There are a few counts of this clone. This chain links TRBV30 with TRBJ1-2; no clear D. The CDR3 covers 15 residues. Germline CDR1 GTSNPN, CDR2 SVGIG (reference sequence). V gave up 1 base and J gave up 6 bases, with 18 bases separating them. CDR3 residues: CAWSAGSWTVNGYTF. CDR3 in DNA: TGTGCCTGGAGTGCCGGCAGTTGGACTGTGAATGGCTACACCTTC.

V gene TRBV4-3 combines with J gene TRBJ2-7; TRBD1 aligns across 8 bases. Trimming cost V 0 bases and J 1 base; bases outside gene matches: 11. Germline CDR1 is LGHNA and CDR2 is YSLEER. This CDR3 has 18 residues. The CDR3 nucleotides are TGCGCCAGCAGCCAAGAGGTCCTGGACAGGGCCTATTCCTACGAGCAGTACTTC. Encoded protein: CASSQEVLDRAYSYEQYF.

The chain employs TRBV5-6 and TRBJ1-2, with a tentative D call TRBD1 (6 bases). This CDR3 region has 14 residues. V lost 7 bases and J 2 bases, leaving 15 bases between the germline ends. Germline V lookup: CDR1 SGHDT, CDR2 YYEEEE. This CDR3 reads CASVFRGNNYGYTF. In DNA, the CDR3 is TGTGCCAGCGTATTCAGGGGAAACAACTATGGCTACACCTTC.

This CDR3 reads CASGSSGNTIYF. CDR3 nucleotide sequence: TGTGCCAGCGGCTCCTCTGGAAACACCATATATTTT. The rearrangement uses TRBV25-1 and TRBJ1-3; the D is unclear. Germline assignment: CDR1 MGHDK and CDR2 SYGVNS. The length of the CDR3 is 12 residues. Trimming stripped 8 bases from V and 0 bases from J, with 5 bases between.

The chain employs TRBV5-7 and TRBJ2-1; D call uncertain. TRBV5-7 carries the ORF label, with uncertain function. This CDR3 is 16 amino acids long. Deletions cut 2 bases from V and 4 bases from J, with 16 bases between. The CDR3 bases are TGTGCCAGCAGCTTTGGCCTTTCCCTGGGGTACAATGAGCAGTTCTTC. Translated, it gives CASSFGLSLGYNEQFF.

For the CDR3, the DNA is TGTGCCAGCAGTTCCGGGTATCTGGAGACCCAGTACTTC. This encodes CASSSGYLETQYF. The V call is TRBV27, the J call TRBJ2-5; no reliable D call. The V and J ends lost 4 bases and 5 bases respectively, with 11 bases between them. Germline V gene lookup returns CDR1 MNHEY and CDR2 SMNVEV (reference sequence). CDR3 length: 13 amino acids.

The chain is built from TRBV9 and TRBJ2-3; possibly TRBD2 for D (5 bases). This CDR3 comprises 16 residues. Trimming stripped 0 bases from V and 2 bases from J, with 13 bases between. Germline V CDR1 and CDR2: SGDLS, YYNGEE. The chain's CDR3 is CASSVGGGFNTDTQYF. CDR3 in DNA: TGTGCCAGCAGCGTAGGTGGAGGTTTTAACACAGATACGCAGTATTTT.

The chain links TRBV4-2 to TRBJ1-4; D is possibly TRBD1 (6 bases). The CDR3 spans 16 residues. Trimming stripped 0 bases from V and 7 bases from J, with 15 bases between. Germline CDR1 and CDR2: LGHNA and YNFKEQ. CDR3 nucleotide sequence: TGTGCCAGCAGCCAAGATACCGGACAGAAAAGTGAAAAACTGTTTTTT. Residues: CASSQDTGQKSEKLFF.

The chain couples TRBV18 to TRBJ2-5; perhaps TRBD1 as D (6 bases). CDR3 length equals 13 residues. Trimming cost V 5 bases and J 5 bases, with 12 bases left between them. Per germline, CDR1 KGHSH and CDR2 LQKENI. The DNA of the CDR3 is TGTGCCAGCTCATCCCGGGACACCGAGACCCAGTACTTC. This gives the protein CASSSRDTETQYF.

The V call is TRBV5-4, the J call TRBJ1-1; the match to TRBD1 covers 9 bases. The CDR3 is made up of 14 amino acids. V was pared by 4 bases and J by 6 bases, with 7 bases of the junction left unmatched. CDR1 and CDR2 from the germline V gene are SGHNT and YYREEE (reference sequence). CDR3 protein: CASSTGTGKAEAFF. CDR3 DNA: TGTGCCAGCAGCACCGGGACAGGGAAAGCTGAAGCTTTCTTT. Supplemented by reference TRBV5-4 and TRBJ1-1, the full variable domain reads ETGVTQSPTHLIKTRGQQVTLRCSSQSGHNTVSWYQQALGQGPQFIFQYYREEENGRGNFPPRFSGLQFPNYSSELNVNALELDDSALYLCASSTGTGKAEAFFGQGTRLTVV.

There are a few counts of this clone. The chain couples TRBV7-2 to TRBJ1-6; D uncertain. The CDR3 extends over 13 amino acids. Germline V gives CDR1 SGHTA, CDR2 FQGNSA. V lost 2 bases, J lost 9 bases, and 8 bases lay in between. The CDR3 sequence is CASSLFYRSPLHF. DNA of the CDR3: TGTGCCAGCAGCTTATTTTACCGTTCACCCCTCCACTTT.

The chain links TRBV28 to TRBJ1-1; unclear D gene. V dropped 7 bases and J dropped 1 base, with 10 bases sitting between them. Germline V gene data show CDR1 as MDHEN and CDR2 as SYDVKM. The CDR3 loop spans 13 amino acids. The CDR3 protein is CASIKSANTEAFF. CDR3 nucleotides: TGTGCCAGCATCAAGTCGGCGAACACTGAAGCTTTCTTT. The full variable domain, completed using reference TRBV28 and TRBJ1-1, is DVKVTQSSRYLVKRTGEKVFLECVQDMDHENMFWYRQDPGLGLRLIYFSYDVKMKEKGDIPEGYSVSREKKERFSLILESASTNQTSMYLCASIKSANTEAFFGQGTRLTVV.

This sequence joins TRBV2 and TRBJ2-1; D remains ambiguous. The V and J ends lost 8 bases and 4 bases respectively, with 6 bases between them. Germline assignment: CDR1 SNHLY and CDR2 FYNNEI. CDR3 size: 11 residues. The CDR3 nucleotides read TGTGCCAGCTTGAGATACAATGAGCAGTTCTTC. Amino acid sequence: CASLRYNEQFF. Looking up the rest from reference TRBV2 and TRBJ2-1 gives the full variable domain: EPEVTQTPSHQVTQMGQEVILRCVPISNHLYFYWYRQILGQKVEFLVSFYNNEISEKSEIFDDQFSVERPDGSNFTLKIRSTKLEDSAMYFCASLRYNEQFFGPGTRLTVL.

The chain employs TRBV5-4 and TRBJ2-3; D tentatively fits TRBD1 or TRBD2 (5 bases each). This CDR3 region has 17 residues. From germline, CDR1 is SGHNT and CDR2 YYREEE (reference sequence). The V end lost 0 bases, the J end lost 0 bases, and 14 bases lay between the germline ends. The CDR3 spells CASSLGGRDPSTDTQYF. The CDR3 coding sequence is TGTGCCAGCAGCTTGGGGGGACGAGATCCTAGCACAGATACGCAGTATTTT.

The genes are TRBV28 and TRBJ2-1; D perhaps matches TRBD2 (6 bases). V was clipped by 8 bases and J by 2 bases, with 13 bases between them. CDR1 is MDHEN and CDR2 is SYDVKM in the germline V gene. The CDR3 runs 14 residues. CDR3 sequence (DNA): TGTGCCAGCGCACGGGCGGGGACCTACAATGAGCAGTTCTTC. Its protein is CASARAGTYNEQFF.

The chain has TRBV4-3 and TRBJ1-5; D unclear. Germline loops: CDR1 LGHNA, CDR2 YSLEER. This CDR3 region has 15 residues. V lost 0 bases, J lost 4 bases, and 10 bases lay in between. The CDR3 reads CASSQEFRGNQPQHF. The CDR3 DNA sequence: TGCGCCAGCAGCCAAGAGTTCCGGGGTAATCAGCCCCAGCATTTT.

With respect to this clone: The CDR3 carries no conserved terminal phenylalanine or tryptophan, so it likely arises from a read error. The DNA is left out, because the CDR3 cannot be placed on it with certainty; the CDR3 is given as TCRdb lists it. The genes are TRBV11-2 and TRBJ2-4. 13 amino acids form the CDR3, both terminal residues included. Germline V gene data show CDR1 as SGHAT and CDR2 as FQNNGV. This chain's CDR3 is CASSLTLGNSFSA.

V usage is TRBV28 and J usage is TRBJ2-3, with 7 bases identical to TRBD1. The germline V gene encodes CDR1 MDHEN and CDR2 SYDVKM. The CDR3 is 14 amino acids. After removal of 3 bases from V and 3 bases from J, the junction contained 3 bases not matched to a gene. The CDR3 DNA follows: TGTGCCAGCAGTTTCGTCAGGGGGACAGATACGCAGTATTTT. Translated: CASSFVRGTDTQYF.

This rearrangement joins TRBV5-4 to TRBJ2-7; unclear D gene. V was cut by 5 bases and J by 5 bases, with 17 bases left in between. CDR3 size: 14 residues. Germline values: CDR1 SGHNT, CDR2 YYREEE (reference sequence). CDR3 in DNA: TGTGCCAGCAGAAGCTCCGGACCCTATAACGAGCAGTACTTC. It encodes CASRSSGPYNEQYF.

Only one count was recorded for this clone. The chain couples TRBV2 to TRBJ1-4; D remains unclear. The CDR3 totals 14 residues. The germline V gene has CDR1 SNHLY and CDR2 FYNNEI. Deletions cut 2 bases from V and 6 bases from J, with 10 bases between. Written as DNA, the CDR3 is TGTGCCAGCAGTGAATGGAGCAGCGATGAAAAACTGTTTTTT. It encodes CASSEWSSDEKLFF.

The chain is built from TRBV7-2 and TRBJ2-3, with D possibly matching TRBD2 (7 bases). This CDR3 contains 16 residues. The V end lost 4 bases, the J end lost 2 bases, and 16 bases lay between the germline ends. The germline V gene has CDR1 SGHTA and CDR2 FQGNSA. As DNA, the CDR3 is TGTGCCAGCAGCTCCGCCCGAGCGGGACACACAGATACGCAGTATTTT. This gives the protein CASSSARAGHTDTQYF.

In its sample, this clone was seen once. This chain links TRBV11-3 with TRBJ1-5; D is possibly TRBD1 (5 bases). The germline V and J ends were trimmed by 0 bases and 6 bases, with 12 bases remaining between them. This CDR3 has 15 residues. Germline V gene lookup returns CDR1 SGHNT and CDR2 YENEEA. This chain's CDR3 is CASSLDSSRAQPQHF. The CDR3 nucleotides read TGTGCCAGCAGCTTAGATTCGTCCAGGGCTCAGCCCCAGCATTTT.

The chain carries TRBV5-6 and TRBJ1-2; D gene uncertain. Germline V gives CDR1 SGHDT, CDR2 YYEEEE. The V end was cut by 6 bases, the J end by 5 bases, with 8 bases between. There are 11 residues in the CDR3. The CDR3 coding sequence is TGTGCCAGCACGCTTGGTTATGGCTACACCTTC. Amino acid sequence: CASTLGYGYTF. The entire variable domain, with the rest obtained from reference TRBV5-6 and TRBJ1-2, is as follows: DAGVTQSPTHLIKTRGQQVTLRCSPKSGHDTVSWYQQALGQGPQFIFQYYEEEERQRGNFPDRFSGHQFPNYSSELNVNALLLGDSALYLCASTLGYGYTFGSGTRLTVV.

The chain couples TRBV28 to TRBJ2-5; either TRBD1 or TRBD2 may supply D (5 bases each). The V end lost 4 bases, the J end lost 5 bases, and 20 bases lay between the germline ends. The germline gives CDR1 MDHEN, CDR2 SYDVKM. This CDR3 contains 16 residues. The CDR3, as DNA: TGTGCCAGCAGTTCCGAGGGGACCGGTGGGTCGGAGACCCAGTACTTC. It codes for CASSSEGTGGSETQYF.

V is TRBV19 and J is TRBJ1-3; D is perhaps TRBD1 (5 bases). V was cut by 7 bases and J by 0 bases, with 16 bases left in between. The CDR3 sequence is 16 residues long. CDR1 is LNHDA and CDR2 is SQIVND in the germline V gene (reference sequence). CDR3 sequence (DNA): TGTGCCAGTAAGACGGCCCAGGGACCCTCTGGAAACACCATATATTTT. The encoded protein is CASKTAQGPSGNTIYF.

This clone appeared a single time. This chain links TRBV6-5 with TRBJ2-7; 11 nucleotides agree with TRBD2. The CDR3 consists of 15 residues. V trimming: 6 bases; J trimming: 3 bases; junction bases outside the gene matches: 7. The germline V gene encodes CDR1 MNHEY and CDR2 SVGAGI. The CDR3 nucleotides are TGTGCCAGCAGGAAGGGACTAGCGGAAATCTACGAGCAGTACTTC. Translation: CASRKGLAEIYEQYF.

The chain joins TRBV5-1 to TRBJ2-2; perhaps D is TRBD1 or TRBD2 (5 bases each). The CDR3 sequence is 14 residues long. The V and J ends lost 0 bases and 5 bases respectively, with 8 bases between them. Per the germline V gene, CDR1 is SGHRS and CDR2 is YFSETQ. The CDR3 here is CASSLAGTTGELFF. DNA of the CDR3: TGCGCCAGCAGCTTGGCGGGGACGACCGGGGAGCTGTTTTTT. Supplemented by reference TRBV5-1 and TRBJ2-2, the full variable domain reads KAGVTQTPRYLIKTRGQQVTLSCSPISGHRSVSWYQQTPGQGLQFLFEYFSETQRNKGNFPGRFSGRQFSNSRSEMNVSTLELGDSALYLCASSLAGTTGELFFGEGSRLTVL.

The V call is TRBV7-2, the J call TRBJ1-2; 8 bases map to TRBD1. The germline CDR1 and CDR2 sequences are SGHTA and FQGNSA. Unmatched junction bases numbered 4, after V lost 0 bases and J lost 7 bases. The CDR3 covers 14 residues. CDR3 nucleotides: TGTGCCAGCAGCTTAGCGTCAGGGGGCCGTGGCTACACCTTC. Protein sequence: CASSLASGGRGYTF.